The TCR beta chain described here comes from a study of T cells in Graves' hyperthyroidism and ophthalmopathy (dated by TCRdb to between 2017 and 2020). Study-wide context: Peripheral blood was collected at initial diagnosis, before any treatment. In addition, the study compared T-cell repertoires in thyroid tissue and in blood from six Graves' hyperthyroidism patients. TCR V-J signatures able to tell the groups apart were searched for in a discovery cohort of 100 patients, of whom over 40 had Graves' ophthalmopathy and about 60 had stable Graves' hyperthyroidism. After blood sampling, hyperthyroidism patients were treated with methimazole at a starting dose of 30 mg daily, and ophthalmopathy patients were treated with high-dose intravenous methylprednisolone. According to the paper, TCR Vbeta CDR3 sequencing was carried out on approximately 140 peripheral blood samples, which came from some 41 ophthalmopathy, roughly 75 hyperthyroidism and roughly 17 progressor patients. For training and testing, the approximately 97 patients in the discovery cohort were randomly divided in a 7:3 ratio. Prospective prediction of ophthalmopathy was tested in an independent validation cohort of fewer than 20 hyperthyroidism patients and approximately 17 patients who later progressed to ophthalmopathy. Results and caveats for the whole study, not just this receptor: Sample size was not statistically predetermined, and blinding of investigators to group allocation was not performed. Most expanded thyroid clonotypes (frequency above 0.001) were also found in blood, which suggests that blood repertoires may mirror thyroid immune responses. Ophthalmopathy was separated from stable hyperthyroidism by a 13 V-J signature model, with over 85% sensitivity and 81% to 82% specificity obtained in cross-validation and 80%/75% obtained in testing. In validation, the model predicted progression to ophthalmopathy a median of approximately 6.6 months before onset, with about 70% sensitivity and about 72% specificity.

A patient counted as having stable Graves' hyperthyroidism if no progression to ophthalmopathy occurred over 18 months of follow-up. Hyperthyroidism patients were newly diagnosed, had a disease duration of under 2 months, and were aged 18 to 65 years. Patients with uncontrolled infections, other autoimmune diseases, pregnancy or lactation were excluded. Diagnoses relied on clinical symptoms, serum thyroxine and TRAb, thyroid ultrasound and orbital computed tomography. PBMCs were separated from roughly 10 ml of fresh peripheral blood using Ficoll-Paque density gradient centrifugation. Trizol reagent was used to extract total RNA, and RNA quality was then checked on an Agilent 2100 Bioanalyzer. This clonotype was detected only a few times. It has no known antigen specificity. Per-nucleotide qualities are absent, and no much larger clonotype sits a single base away. TCR beta CDR3 regions were amplified from RNA transcripts. A first-round RT-PCR of the TCR CDR3 used the HTBI primer set with the Qiagen OneStep RT-PCR kit. Libraries were constructed in a second round of multiplex PCR, after which size selection and purification were performed. Paired-end sequencing of the libraries was performed with 100 bp reads on an Illumina HiSeq2000. As for how the authors treated the data: SOAPnuke was used to process the raw data, removing reads that contained adapters or uncalled bases, had a mean Phred below 15, or lacked an exact match to the constant primer or identifier. COPE v1.2.5 was used to merge high-quality paired reads, and clonotypes were defined as unique nucleotide sequences. MiTCR v1.1 was used to align clonotypes to the IMGT TRBV, TRBD and TRBJ reference segments. Only V-J combinations with frequency above 0.0001, covering about 99% of repertoires, were analysed. A TCS score was defined as the ratio between F50 (clonal expansion) and ExV (chaos), using BLOSUM62-based TCRdist between CDR3 peptides within each V-J. Welch's t-statistics and random forest reduced approximately 520 V-J features to 10 to 15, which were used in a naive Bayes classifier (R e1071). TCRdb redid the processing of the public reads, applying fastp at Q25 and MiXCR, and retained in-frame beta chains. Duplicate CDR3 protein sequences are folded into a single record with the most common DNA and genes. TCRdb's processing, not the authors' own work, is the source of the V and J calls. This sample comprises hundreds of thousands of distinct CDR3 sequences, 14% of them detected only once. In total, the top ten clones hold 10% of the sample.

The origin of this receptor is a woman between 18 and 29 years old with Graves' hyperthyroidism. Sequenced material: blood.

The nucleotides read TGTGCCACCAGCCCGACTAGCGGGTACTACGAGCAGTACTTC. It translates to CATSPTSGYYEQYF. The V and J genes are TRBV15 and TRBJ2-7; the central 10 bases match TRBD2. Relative to germline, V is missing 5 bases and J is missing 3 bases, with 4 bases of the junction outside any gene match. The germline V gene (reference sequence) gives CDR1 as LNHNV and CDR2 as YYDKDF. The CDR3 runs 14 amino acids, cysteine and phenylalanine included. The retained sequence is limited to the CDR3, 42 bases, with the frame set at the first base.